The present entry profiles one T cell receptor beta chain with its context. The sample comes from a study of blood T cell repertoires in COVID-19. Study background: Sites in the United States, Italy and Spain provided acute and convalescent COVID-19 samples. PBMCs, B-cell-depleted T cells, or T cells were the source of the cDNA or gDNA that made up the material.

As handled by the study authors: Amplification of reference gene primers was used by the study to estimate nucleated cell counts. Data came from immunoSEQ multiplex PCR; TCRdb stores just in-frame clones and leaves some out. V and J calls and clone size follow that table, whereas D and trimming were derived from the DNA. The sample carries more than 200,000 clones, roughly nine tenths recorded once. J was trimmed by 2 bases and V by 5 bases; bases with no gene match: 8. Germline CDR1 reads SGHTA; CDR2 reads FQGNSA. CDR3 size: 16 residues. V gene TRBV7-2 combines with J gene TRBJ2-1; 8 bases map to TRBD2. Sequencing input: peripheral blood. The source is a man aged 35-49 years with acute or convalescent COVID-19. Written as DNA, the CDR3 is TGTGCCAGCAGCCCCCAGCCGGGAGGGGCCTACAATGAGCAGTTCTTC. Residues: CASSPQPGGAYNEQFF.